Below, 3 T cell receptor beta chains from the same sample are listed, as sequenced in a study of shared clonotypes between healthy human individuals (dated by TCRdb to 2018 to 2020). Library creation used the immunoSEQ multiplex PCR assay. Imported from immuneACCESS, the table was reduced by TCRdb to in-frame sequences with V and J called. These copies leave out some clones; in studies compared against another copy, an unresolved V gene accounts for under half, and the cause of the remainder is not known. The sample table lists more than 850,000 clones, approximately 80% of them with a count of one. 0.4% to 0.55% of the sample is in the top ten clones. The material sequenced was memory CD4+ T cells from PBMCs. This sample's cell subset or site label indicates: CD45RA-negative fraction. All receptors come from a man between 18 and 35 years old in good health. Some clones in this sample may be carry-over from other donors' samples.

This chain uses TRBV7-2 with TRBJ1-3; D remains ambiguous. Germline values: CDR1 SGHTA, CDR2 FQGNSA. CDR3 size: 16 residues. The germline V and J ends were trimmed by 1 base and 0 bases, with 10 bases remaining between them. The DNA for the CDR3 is TGTGCCAGCAGCTTAGTAGGCACAAACTCTGGAAACACCATATATTTT. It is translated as CASSLVGTNSGNTIYF.

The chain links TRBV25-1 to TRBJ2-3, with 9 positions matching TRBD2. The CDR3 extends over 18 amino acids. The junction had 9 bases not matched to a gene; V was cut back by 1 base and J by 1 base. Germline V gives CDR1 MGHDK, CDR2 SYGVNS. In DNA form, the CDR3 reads TGTGCCAGCAGTGAATGTGTTTGGGCGGGAGGGTGCACAGATACGCAGTATTTT. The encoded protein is CASSECVWAGGCTDTQYF.

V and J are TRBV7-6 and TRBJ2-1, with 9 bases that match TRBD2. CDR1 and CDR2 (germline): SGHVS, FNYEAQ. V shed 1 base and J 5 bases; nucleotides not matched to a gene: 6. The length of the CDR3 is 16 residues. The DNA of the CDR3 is TGTGCCAGCAGCTTAGTTTCTAGCGGGATCAACAATGAGCAGTTCTTC. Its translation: CASSLVSSGINNEQFF.